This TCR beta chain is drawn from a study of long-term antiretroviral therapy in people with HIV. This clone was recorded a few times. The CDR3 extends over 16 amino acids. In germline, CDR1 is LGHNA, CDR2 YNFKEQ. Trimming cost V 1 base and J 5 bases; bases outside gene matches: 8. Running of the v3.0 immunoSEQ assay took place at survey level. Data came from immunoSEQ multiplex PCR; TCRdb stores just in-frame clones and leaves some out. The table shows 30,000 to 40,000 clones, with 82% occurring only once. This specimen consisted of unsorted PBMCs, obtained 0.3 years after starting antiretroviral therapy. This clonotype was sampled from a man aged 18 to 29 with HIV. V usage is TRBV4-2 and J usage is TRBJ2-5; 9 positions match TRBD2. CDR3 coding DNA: TGTGCCAGCAGCCAAGTTCCGGGACTAGCATCGGAGACCCAGTACTTC. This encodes CASSQVPGLASETQYF.